One and the same sample provided the 18 T cell receptor beta chains below, sequenced in a study of cytomegalovirus exposure and HLA in healthy donors. Researchers ran the PCR with 60 Vbeta and 13 Jbeta primers. Here immunoSEQ multiplex PCR was the method, and the copy in TCRdb shows in-frame clones only, minus some. The profile covers 140,000 or so clones, with around 10% appearing a single time and roughly 1.9% taken by the ten largest. Material for sequencing was PBMCs. The receptor set was obtained from a male donor in good health and CMV-seronegative.

V and J are TRBV5-1 and TRBJ1-2; TRBD1 matches 8 bases. The CDR3 covers 14 residues. In germline, CDR1 is SGHRS, CDR2 YFSETQ. The J segment lost 3 bases and the V segment lost 3 bases, leaving 4 bases of the junction unmatched. The CDR3 DNA sequence: TGCGCCAGCAGCTCGACAGGGGAGGACTATGGCTACACCTTC. Translation: CASSSTGEDYGYTF.

The chain joins TRBV30 to TRBJ1-3; D may be TRBD1 (6 bases). Trimming took off 2 bases at V and 11 bases at J, with 16 bases between the two ends. Germline-derived CDR1 and CDR2 are GTSNPN and SVGIG (reference sequence). The CDR3 length is 13 residues. The CDR3 DNA sequence: TGTGCCTGGAGTCAGACTCAAGGGGGGGCCATATATTTT. This translates into CAWSQTQGGAIYF.

The chain employs TRBV28 and TRBJ1-2; a weak D match, TRBD1 (6 bases). V was trimmed by 7 bases and J by 2 bases, leaving 14 bases between them. The CDR3 consists of 14 residues. CDR1 is MDHEN and CDR2 is SYDVKM in the germline V gene. In nucleotides, the CDR3 is TGTGCCAGCACCACGGGGGGGGCCAACTATGGCTACACCTTC. This gives the protein CASTTGGANYGYTF.

This clone has a handful of counts. The J gene is TRBJ2-2, the V gene TRBV18, with 8 bases lining up with TRBD1. This CDR3 contains 17 residues. The trim removed 3 bases at V and 6 bases at J, leaving 12 bases unmatched. Germline V gives CDR1 KGHSH, CDR2 LQKENI. CDR3 sequence reads: CASSPPSRGPSAGELFF. CDR3 nucleotide sequence: TGTGCCAGCTCACCTCCTAGCAGGGGGCCCTCAGCCGGGGAGCTGTTTTTT.

This clone was seen only a few times. The rearrangement links TRBV6-5 to TRBJ2-3, with D tentatively TRBD1 (6 bases). V was pared by 2 bases and J by 3 bases, with 15 bases between. This CDR3 comprises 16 residues. From germline, CDR1 is MNHEY and CDR2 SVGAGI. The CDR3 loop reads CASSYRYRTETDTQYF. The CDR3 DNA follows: TGTGCCAGCAGTTACCGCTACAGGACAGAGACAGATACGCAGTATTTT.

This clone was seen more than once but under ten times. V usage is TRBV15 and J usage is TRBJ2-7; the D is unclear. CDR1 LNHNV and CDR2 YYDKDF come from the germline V gene (reference sequence). The ends were cut back, 1 base at V and 0 bases at J, with 10 bases in the middle. The CDR3 is made up of 15 amino acids. CDR3 nucleotides: TGTGCCACCAGCAGAGGGTCTTCTAGCTCCTACGAGCAGTACTTC. It translates to CATSRGSSSSYEQYF.

This clone was counted a few times. The V and J genes are TRBV2 and TRBJ1-2; 7 bases line up with TRBD1. The CDR3 covers 15 residues. The V segment lost 2 bases and the J segment 7 bases; nucleotides outside the gene matches: 10. The germline CDR1 and CDR2 sequences are SNHLY and FYNNEI. This CDR3 is CASSELVGGEGGYTF. The CDR3 bases are TGTGCCAGCAGTGAACTGGTAGGGGGCGAGGGTGGCTACACCTTC.

In this sample, this clone turned up a few times. The rearrangement uses TRBV19 and TRBJ2-1; 11 bases agree with TRBD2. The V gene's germline CDR1 is LNHDA and CDR2 SQIVND (reference sequence). The CDR3 covers 18 residues. Trimming removed 3 bases from V and 0 bases from J; junction bases left unmatched: 7. The CDR3 DNA reads as TGTGCCAGTAGTATGGGTCCTAGCGGGAGGCCCTCCTACAATGAGCAGTTCTTC. It translates to CASSMGPSGRPSYNEQFF.

The chain joins TRBV10-2 to TRBJ2-7, with D tentatively TRBD1 (6 bases). Germline assignment: CDR1 WSHSY and CDR2 SAAADI. This CDR3 spans 16 amino acids. V was trimmed by 5 bases and J by 1 base, leaving 18 bases between them. The CDR3 loop reads CASSSGTTNPSYEQYF. The CDR3 DNA reads as TGCGCCAGCAGTTCCGGGACAACTAATCCGTCCTACGAGCAGTACTTC.

This clone was seen a handful of times. Here the CDR3 reads CASSLATALYEQYF. CDR3 in DNA: TGCGCCAGCAGCTTGGCCACAGCCCTCTACGAGCAGTACTTC. The chain links TRBV5-1 to TRBJ2-7; no clear D gene. Trimming shortened V by 0 bases and J by 3 bases, and 10 bases separated the two germline ends. The germline V gene encodes CDR1 SGHRS and CDR2 YFSETQ. The CDR3 is made up of 14 amino acids.

This clone was picked up a small number of times. This chain uses TRBV5-1 with TRBJ1-1, with 7 bases lining up with TRBD1. V was pared by 3 bases and J by 8 bases, with 7 bases of the junction left unmatched. The CDR3 totals 13 residues. The germline CDR1 and CDR2 sequences are SGHRS and YFSETQ. The CDR3 DNA follows: TGCGCCAGCAGCTATGGACAGGAGGACGAAGCTTTCTTT. Residues: CASSYGQEDEAFF.

The CDR3 coding sequence is TGTGCCAGCAGTCGTTACAGGGGTAGCACAGATACGCAGTATTTT. This codes for CASSRYRGSTDTQYF. The chain carries TRBV27 and TRBJ2-3, with 7 bases aligning to TRBD1. With 5 bases clipped from V and 0 bases from J, the junction kept 5 bases outside the gene matches. Per germline, CDR1 MNHEY and CDR2 SMNVEV (reference sequence). The CDR3 has 15 residues.

This clone came up a few times. This chain links TRBV28 with TRBJ2-5; D uncertain. Trimming shortened V by 5 bases and J by 4 bases, and 11 bases separated the two germline ends. This CDR3 spans 13 amino acids. CDR1 MDHEN and CDR2 SYDVKM come from the germline V gene. In DNA, the CDR3 is TGTGCCAGCAGTCGAGCATCGAGAGAGACCCAGTACTTC. It yields the protein CASSRASRETQYF.

This clone showed up just a few times. The rearrangement uses TRBV2 and TRBJ2-7; possible D gene TRBD2, 6 bases. This CDR3 spans 14 amino acids. Germline CDR1 is SNHLY and CDR2 is FYNNEI. V lost 7 bases, J lost 6 bases, and 19 bases lay in between. The CDR3, as DNA: TGTGCCAGCACTCCGGCGAGGGGAGGCGGCGAGCAGTACTTC. This translates into CASTPARGGGEQYF. Filled out from reference TRBV2 and TRBJ2-7, the complete variable domain reads EPEVTQTPSHQVTQMGQEVILRCVPISNHLYFYWYRQILGQKVEFLVSFYNNEISEKSEIFDDQFSVERPDGSNFTLKIRSTKLEDSAMYFCASTPARGGGEQYFGPGTRLTVT.

This chain uses TRBV28 with TRBJ2-3; no firm D call. The CDR3 totals 15 residues. CDR1 is MDHEN and CDR2 is SYDVKM in the germline V gene. V lost 4 bases to trimming and J lost 2 bases, with 13 bases between them. CDR3 coding DNA: TGTGCCAGCAGTTCTGGTCAGATGAACACAGATACGCAGTATTTT. Translating it yields CASSSGQMNTDTQYF.

The rearrangement links TRBV15 to TRBJ1-3, with 10 bases matching TRBD1. CDR3 length: 15 amino acids. V shed 6 bases and J 2 bases; nucleotides not matched to a gene: 4. Germline CDR1 reads LNHNV; CDR2 reads YYDKDF (reference sequence). The CDR3, as DNA: TGTGCCACCAGGGGACAGGGGAAGGCTGGAAACACCATATATTTT. This translates into CATRGQGKAGNTIYF. Full variable domain (remainder filled in from reference TRBV15 and TRBJ1-3): DAMVIQNPRYQVTQFGKPVTLSCSQTLNHNVMYWYQQKSSQAPKLLFHYYDKDFNNEADTPDNFQSRRPNTSFCFLDIRSPGLGDTAMYLCATRGQGKAGNTIYFGEGSWLTVV.

The V gene is TRBV19, the J gene TRBJ2-7; D is perhaps TRBD1 (6 bases). CDR3 length equals 14 residues. Trimming removed 5 bases from V and 3 bases from J, with 14 bases in between. Germline assignment: CDR1 LNHDA and CDR2 SQIVND (reference sequence). This CDR3 reads CASSPRDIDYEQYF. The CDR3 coding sequence is TGTGCCAGTAGTCCACGGGACATAGACTACGAGCAGTACTTC.

This chain joins TRBV6-1 and TRBJ2-5; 16 positions match TRBD2. The CDR3 extends over 20 amino acids. Germline CDR1 reads MNHNS; CDR2 reads SASEGT. Germline trimming cut 4 bases from V and 5 bases from J; bases unmatched to any gene: 16. CDR3 region: CASSVGTSGRAGVSPETQYF. Here the CDR3 DNA reads TGTGCCAGCAGTGTCGGGACTAGCGGGAGGGCCGGGGTCTCGCCCGAGACCCAGTACTTC.